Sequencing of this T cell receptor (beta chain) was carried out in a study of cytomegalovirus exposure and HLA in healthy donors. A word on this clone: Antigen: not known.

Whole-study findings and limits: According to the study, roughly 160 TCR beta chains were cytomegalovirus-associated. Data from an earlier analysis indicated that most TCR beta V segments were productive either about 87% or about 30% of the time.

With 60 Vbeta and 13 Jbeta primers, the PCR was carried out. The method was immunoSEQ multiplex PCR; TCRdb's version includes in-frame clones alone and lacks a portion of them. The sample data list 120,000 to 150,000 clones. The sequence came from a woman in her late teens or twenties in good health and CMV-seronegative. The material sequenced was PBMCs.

CDR3 nucleotide sequence: TGTGCCAGCAGCTGGACAGGGTACCAAGAGACCCAGTACTTC. Residues: CASSWTGYQETQYF. This chain uses TRBV11-3 with TRBJ2-5, with 8 positions matching TRBD1. Trimming took 4 bases from V and 0 from J; bases not matched to a gene: 1. The germline V gene has CDR1 SGHNT and CDR2 YENEEA. The CDR3 extends over 14 amino acids.